The entry below describes one T cell receptor (beta chain). Its specificity is not known. Sequencing ends 3 residues short of the CDR3 end; the germline J gene provides the rest. Each participant carried one incident cervical HPV16 infection only. Dot-blot hybridization genotyped cervical HPV amplified with MY09/MY11 PCR. The data were taken from a study of T cells in women clearing cervical HPV infection. CDR1 and CDR2 (germline): SGHAT, FQNNGV. CDR3 length: 15 amino acids. The V and J ends lost 4 bases and 6 bases, in that order; junction bases with no gene match: 8. Study-wide results and limits: Controls had more TRBV6-7 (about 0.16%) than cases (roughly 0.11%).

Repertoires were generated with immunoSEQ multiplex PCR, while TCRdb's copy carries only in-frame clones and drops some. The listing contains around 15,000 clones. The sample taken for sequencing was blood buffy coat. This sequence joins TRBV11-2 and TRBJ2-1; 8 bases agree with TRBD2. The TCR originated in a woman between 18 and 70 years old with a cervical HPV16 infection that either progressed to CIN3+ or cleared (not recorded which). The sequenced CDR3 bases are TGTGCCAGCAGCTCCCGGGGGGGCCGGGTCAATGAG. This translates into CASSSRGGRVNE. The full CDR3 protein reads CASSSRGGRVNEQFF.